This T cell receptor (beta chain) was identified during a study of CD8+ T cells in alopecia areata (dated by TCRdb to about 2018). Regarding the research as a whole: Treated patients were enrolled in an open-label pilot trial of oral tofacitinib at 5 to 10 mg twice daily for moderate-to-severe alopecia areata. Scalp tissue and sorted CD4+ and CD8+ peripheral blood T cells from patchy and totalis/universalis alopecia areata patients and from healthy controls were covered by human TCRbeta sequencing. RNA was extracted with the PAXgene miRNA kit for fixed scalp, the miRNeasy kit for PBMCs, and the RNeasy kit for mouse skin. Patients received tofacitinib for 6 to 18 months and were then followed off drug for 6 months to check for delayed response and recurrence. High-throughput TCRbeta sequencing was used to examine T cell clonal expansion in alopecia areata in both the C3H/HeJ mouse model and human patients. Biopsies were taken from tofacitinib-treated patients at baseline and again at 4 and 24 weeks into treatment, and several of those patients also had a later scalp biopsy. Scalp clonality was compared among normal scalp (n=4), patchy alopecia areata scalp (n=8), and alopecia totalis/universalis scalp (n=8). immunoSEQ multiplex PCR using 35 Vbeta forward primers and 13 Jbeta reverse primers was used to amplify TCRbeta CDR3 regions. What the research found in general, with its limitations: Unlike mouse skin, where gammadelta T cells dominate, normal human skin contains resident alphabeta T cells that get sequenced too, which complicates analysis of the scalp TCR repertoire. Higher clonality and more expanded CD8+ clones were observed in lesional scalp than in normal scalp, particularly in alopecia totalis/universalis, a finding suggestive of antigenic drive. Shared TCR sequences between patients were less evident than in mice, which may be partly attributable to HLA diversity in the patient population.

The CDR3 contains 17 residues, cysteine and phenylalanine counted. The retained sequence is limited to the CDR3, 51 bases, with the frame set at the first base. V lost 0 bases and J lost 1 base; the stretch between them is 16 bases long. Based on the germline V gene, the CDR1 and CDR2 sequences are LGHNA and YSLEER. Turning to this clone: What this receptor recognizes is not known. The record has no base qualities; no much larger clone is one base away.

Library generation was performed with the immunoSEQ multiplex PCR assay. RNA was extracted from all samples and reverse transcribed into cDNA as template for TCR sequencing. SuperScript III was used to make first-strand cDNA, primed with a 2:1 mix of oligo-dT and random hexamers. A synthetic immune receptor repertoire was used to assess amplification bias, and residual bias was removed computationally. From the authors' description of their analysis: Raw reads were preprocessed to remove errors, and CDR3 was defined according to IMGT conventions as the region from the conserved cysteine to phenylalanine. Clonality was computed as 1 minus the Shannon entropy, with the entropy normalized by log2 of the number of productive unique TCRs. Scalp TCRbeta sequences were cross-referenced with sorted blood CD4 and CD8 repertoires so that the CD4 or CD8 identity of scalp clones could be inferred. Held by TCRdb, this immuneACCESS table contains in-frame sequences only and omits some clones. Under half of the omission traces to an unresolved V gene where checked; the cause of the rest is unknown. The V and J calls and clone size were taken over from that table, and D and trimming were inferred from the DNA. In this sample the table shows approximately 180,000 clones, roughly 65% of which occur a single time. 1.5% to 2% of the sample lies in the top ten.

The sample's time point label, decoded: baseline before oral tofacitinib. Peripheral blood and lesional scalp punch biopsies were obtained from patients with alopecia areata. PBMCs were isolated by density centrifugation and stained for CD3, CD4 and CD8, and CD4+ and CD8+ T cells were sorted on a FACSAria. The material sequenced was CD4+ T cells sorted from blood, taken at week 0. This receptor was identified in a human donor with alopecia areata. The chain joins TRBV4-3 to TRBJ2-7; possibly the D gene is TRBD1, per 6 matching bases. The CDR3 protein sequence reads: CASSQDRGRGPSYEQYF. The DNA reads TGCGCCAGCAGCCAAGATCGAGGCAGGGGACCTTCCTACGAGCAGTACTTC.